A single sample is the source of the 3 T cell receptor beta chains below, sequenced in a study of T cells in tumors after PD-1 blockade. TCRdb's table, derived via immunoSEQ multiplex PCR, lists solely in-frame clones and lacks some. The data show around 45,000 clones, roughly 73% seen once. The sample consisted of PBMCs, taken before anti-PD-1 treatment. All receptors derive from a human donor with basal cell carcinoma.

The chain recombines TRBV30 with TRBJ1-3, with D unresolved. The CDR3 totals 15 residues. Germline-derived CDR1 and CDR2 are GTSNPN and SVGIG (reference sequence). Trimming took off 5 bases at V and 0 bases at J, with 14 bases between the two ends. CDR3 coding DNA: TGTGCCTGGGCCCTGGATGTTCGCTCTGGAAACACCATATATTTT. It yields the protein CAWALDVRSGNTIYF.

V gene TRBV7-6 combines with J gene TRBJ1-2; D remains unclear. Germline CDR1 and CDR2: SGHVS and FNYEAQ. This CDR3 has 13 amino acids. Trimming removed 4 bases at V and 2 bases at J, with 8 bases between. CDR3: CASSSSENYGYTF. Here the CDR3 DNA reads TGTGCCAGCAGCTCCTCCGAGAACTATGGCTACACCTTC.

The chain carries TRBV5-4 and TRBJ2-7; a possible D gene is TRBD1 (5 bases). The CDR3 sequence is 14 residues long. V lost 4 bases to trimming and J lost 0 bases, with 11 bases between them. Germline loops: CDR1 SGHNT, CDR2 YYREEE (reference sequence). The CDR3 DNA reads as TGTGCCAGCAGCAAGACAGTGATCTCCTACGAGCAGTACTTC. This translates into CASSKTVISYEQYF. The full variable domain, rest sourced from reference TRBV5-4 and TRBJ2-7, is ETGVTQSPTHLIKTRGQQVTLRCSSQSGHNTVSWYQQALGQGPQFIFQYYREEENGRGNFPPRFSGLQFPNYSSELNVNALELDDSALYLCASSKTVISYEQYFGPGTRLTVT.